This TCR beta chain is drawn from a study of shared clonotypes between healthy human individuals. Sequenced by immunoSEQ multiplex PCR; TCRdb stores in-frame clones only, minus some. The sample records fewer than 850,000 clones, 80% to 95% being singletons. This CDR3 comprises 14 residues. The V and J ends lost 4 bases and 0 bases respectively, with 10 bases between them. Germline CDR1 SGDLS, CDR2 YYNGEE. V is TRBV9 and J is TRBJ2-5; D possibly corresponds to TRBD1 (6 bases). The TCR comes from a man between 18 and 35 years old in good health. Some clones in this sample may be carry-over from other donors' samples. The sample comprised memory CD8+ T cells from PBMCs. Subset denoted: CD45RO+ cells pooled with CCR7-negative TemRA cells. The CDR3 DNA reads as TGTGCCAGCAGCAAAGGACAGAACCAAGAGACCCAGTACTTC. Translating gives CASSKGQNQETQYF.